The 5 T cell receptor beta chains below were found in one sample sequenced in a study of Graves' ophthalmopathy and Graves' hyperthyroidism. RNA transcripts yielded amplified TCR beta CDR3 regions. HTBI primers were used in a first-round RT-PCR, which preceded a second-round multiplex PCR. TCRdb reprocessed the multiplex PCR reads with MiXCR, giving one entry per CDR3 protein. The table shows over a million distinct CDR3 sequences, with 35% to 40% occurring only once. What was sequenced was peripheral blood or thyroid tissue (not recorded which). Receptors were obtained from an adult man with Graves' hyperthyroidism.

In DNA form, the CDR3 reads TGTGCCAGCAGTCTCACCGCGGGGGGACACCAAGAGACCCAGTACTTC. Its translation: CASSLTAGGHQETQYF. The chain joins TRBV6-5 to TRBJ2-5, with 8 bases identical to TRBD2. V lost 5 bases to trimming and J lost 0 bases; unmatched junction nucleotides: 8. The V gene's germline CDR1 is MNHEY and CDR2 SVGAGI. This CDR3 has 16 residues.

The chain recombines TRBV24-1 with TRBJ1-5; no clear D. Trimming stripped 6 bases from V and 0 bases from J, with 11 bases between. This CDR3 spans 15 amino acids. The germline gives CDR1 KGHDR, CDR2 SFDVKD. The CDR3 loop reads CATSNGGLSNQPQHF. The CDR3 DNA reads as TGTGCCACCAGTAATGGAGGGCTTAGCAATCAGCCCCAGCATTTT.

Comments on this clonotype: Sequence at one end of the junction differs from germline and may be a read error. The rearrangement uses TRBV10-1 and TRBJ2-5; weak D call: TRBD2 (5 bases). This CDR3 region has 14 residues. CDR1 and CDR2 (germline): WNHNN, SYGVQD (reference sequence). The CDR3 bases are TGTGCCAGCGGATTGGTAGGATCCCGAGAGACCCAGTACTTC. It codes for CASGLVGSRETQYF.

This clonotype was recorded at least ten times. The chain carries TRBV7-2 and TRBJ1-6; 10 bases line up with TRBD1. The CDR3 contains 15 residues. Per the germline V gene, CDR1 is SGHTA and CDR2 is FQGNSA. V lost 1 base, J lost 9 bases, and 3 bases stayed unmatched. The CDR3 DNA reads TGTGCCAGCAGCTTAGATGGGGACAGGGGTTCACCCCTCCACTTT. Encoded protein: CASSLDGDRGSPLHF.

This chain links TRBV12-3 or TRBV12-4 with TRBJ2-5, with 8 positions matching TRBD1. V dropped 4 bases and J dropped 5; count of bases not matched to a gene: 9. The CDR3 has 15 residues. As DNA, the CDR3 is TGTGCCAGCAGTTCGCAGACAGGGGATTGGGAGACCCAGTACTTC. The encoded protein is CASSSQTGDWETQYF.